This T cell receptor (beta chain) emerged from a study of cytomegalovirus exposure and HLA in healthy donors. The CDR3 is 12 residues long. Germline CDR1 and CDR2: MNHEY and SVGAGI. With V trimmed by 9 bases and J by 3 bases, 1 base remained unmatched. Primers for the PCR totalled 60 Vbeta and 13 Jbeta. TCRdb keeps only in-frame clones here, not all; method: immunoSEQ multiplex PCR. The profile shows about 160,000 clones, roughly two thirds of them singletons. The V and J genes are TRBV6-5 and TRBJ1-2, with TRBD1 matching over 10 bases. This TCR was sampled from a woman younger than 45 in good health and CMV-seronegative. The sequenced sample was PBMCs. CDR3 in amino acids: CASGQGDYGYTF. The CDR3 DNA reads TGTGCCAGTGGACAGGGGGACTATGGCTACACCTTC.